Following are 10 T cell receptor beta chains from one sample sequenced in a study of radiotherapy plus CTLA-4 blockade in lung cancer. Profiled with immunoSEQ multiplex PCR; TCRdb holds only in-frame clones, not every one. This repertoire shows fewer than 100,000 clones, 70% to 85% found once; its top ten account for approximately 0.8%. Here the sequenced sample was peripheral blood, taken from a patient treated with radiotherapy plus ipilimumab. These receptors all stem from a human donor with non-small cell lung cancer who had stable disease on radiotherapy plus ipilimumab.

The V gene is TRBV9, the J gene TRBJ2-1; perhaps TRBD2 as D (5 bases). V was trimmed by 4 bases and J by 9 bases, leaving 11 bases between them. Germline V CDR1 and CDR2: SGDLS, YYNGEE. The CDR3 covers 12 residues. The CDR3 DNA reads TGTGCCAGCAGCAGAATCGAGGGTGAGCAGTTCTTC. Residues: CASSRIEGEQFF.

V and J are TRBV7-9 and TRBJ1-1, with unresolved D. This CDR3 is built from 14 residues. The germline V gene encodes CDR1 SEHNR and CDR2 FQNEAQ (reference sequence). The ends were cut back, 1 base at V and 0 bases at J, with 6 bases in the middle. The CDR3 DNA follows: TGTGCCAGCAGCTTAGGACAAATGAACACTGAAGCTTTCTTT. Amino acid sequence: CASSLGQMNTEAFF.

DNA for the CDR3: TGTGCCAGCAGCTACCCCCCCGGGGGAGATACGCAGTATTTT. Encoded protein: CASSYPPGGDTQYF. This sequence joins TRBV5-6 and TRBJ2-3; D possibly corresponds to TRBD2 (6 bases). Trimming took 3 bases from V and 5 from J, leaving 13 bases between them. CDR3 size: 14 residues. CDR1 is SGHDT, CDR2 YYEEEE, per germline. Looking up the rest from reference TRBV5-6 and TRBJ2-3 gives the full variable domain: DAGVTQSPTHLIKTRGQQVTLRCSPKSGHDTVSWYQQALGQGPQFIFQYYEEEERQRGNFPDRFSGHQFPNYSSELNVNALLLGDSALYLCASSYPPGGDTQYFGPGTRLTVL.

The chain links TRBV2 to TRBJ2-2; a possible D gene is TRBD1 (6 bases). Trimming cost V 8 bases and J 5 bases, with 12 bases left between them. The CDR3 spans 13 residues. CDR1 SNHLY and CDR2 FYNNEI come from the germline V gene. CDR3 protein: CASLGQPTGELFF. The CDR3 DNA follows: TGTGCCAGCCTTGGACAGCCGACCGGGGAGCTGTTTTTT.

DNA for the CDR3: TGTGCCAGCAGCGGGGCGGGAGGCTCCTACAATGAGCAGTTCTTC. Amino acids: CASSGAGGSYNEQFF. The V and J genes are TRBV28 and TRBJ2-1; 8 bases align to TRBD2. Germline V gene sequence: CDR1 MDHEN, CDR2 SYDVKM. V gave up 6 bases and J gave up 0 bases; unmatched junction bases: 4. The CDR3 spans 15 residues.

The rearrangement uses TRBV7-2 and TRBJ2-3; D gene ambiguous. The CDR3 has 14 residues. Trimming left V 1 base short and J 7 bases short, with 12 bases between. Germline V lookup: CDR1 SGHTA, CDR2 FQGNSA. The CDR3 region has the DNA TGTGCCAGCAGCTTAGACCGTTCGGTTAATACGCAGTATTTT. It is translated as CASSLDRSVNTQYF.

The CDR3 sequence: CARGPGRGDTDTQYF. The CDR3 nucleotides read TGTGCCAGGGGACCGGGACGGGGTGACACAGATACGCAGTATTTT. The chain has TRBV6-1 and TRBJ2-3; D tentatively reads TRBD1 or TRBD2 (5 bases each). Germline V gene data show CDR1 as MNHNS and CDR2 as SASEGT. V gave up 9 bases and J gave up 2 bases, with 18 bases separating them. The CDR3 extends over 15 amino acids.

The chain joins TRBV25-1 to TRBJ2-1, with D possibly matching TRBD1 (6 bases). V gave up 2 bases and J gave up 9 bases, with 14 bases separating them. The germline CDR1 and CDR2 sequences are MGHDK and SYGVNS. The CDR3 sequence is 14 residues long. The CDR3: CASSEEGVVSEQFF. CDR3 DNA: TGTGCCAGCAGTGAAGAGGGGGTGGTCAGTGAGCAGTTCTTC.

The CDR3 protein is CASSLGQQQYF. The CDR3 nucleotides are TGTGCCAGCAGTCTCGGACAGCAGCAGTACTTC. This chain uses TRBV28 with TRBJ2-7; a possible D gene is TRBD1 (6 bases). V was pared by 5 bases and J by 8 bases, with 10 bases between. Looked up from germline, CDR1 is MDHEN and CDR2 is SYDVKM. The CDR3 contains 11 residues.

The CDR3 is CASSLNTPTQRPHEQYF. The DNA of the CDR3 is TGTGCCAGCAGCTTAAATACCCCCACTCAGAGGCCCCACGAGCAGTACTTC. J is TRBJ2-7 and V is TRBV7-9; D not resolved. V was shortened by 2 bases and J by 5 bases, with 22 bases between the two germline ends. The CDR3 is 17 residues long. Germline CDR1 SEHNR, CDR2 FQNEAQ (reference sequence).